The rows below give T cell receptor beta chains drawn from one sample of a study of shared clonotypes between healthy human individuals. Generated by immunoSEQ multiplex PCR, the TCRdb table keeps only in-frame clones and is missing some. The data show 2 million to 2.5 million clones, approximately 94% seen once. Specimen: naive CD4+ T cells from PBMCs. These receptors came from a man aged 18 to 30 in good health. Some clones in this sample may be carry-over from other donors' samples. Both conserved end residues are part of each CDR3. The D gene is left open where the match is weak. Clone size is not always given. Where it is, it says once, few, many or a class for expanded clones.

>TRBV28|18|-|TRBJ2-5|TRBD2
TGTGCCAGCAGTTCAACATTGGGACTACTAAGACGGCAAGAGACCCAGTACTTC
CASSSTLGLLRRQETQYF
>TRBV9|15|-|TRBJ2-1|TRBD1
TGTGCCAGCAGCGTCACGGACAGGGGGAAGGATGAGCAGTTCTTC
CASSVTDRGKDEQFF
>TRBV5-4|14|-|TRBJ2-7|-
TGTGCCAGCAGCTTATCGCTGAGCTCCTACGAGCAGTACTTC
CASSLSLSSYEQYF
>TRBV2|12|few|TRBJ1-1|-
TGTGCCAGCAGTCTCCAGAGAACTGAAGCTTTCTTT
CASSLQRTEAFF
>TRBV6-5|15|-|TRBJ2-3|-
TGTGCCAGCAGTTTCGGGACTTGGTTTGCAGATACGCAGTATTTT
CASSFGTWFADTQYF
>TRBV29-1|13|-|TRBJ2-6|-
TGCAGCGCCTGGGCCTCTGGGGCCAACGTCCTGACTTTC
CSAWASGANVLTF
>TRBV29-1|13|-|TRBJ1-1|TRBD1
TGCAGCGTCCAGACAGGGCTTGGGACTGAAGCTTTCTTT
CSVQTGLGTEAFF
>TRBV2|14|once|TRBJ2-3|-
TGTGCCAGCAGACTTCTAGTTTACACAGATACGCAGTATTTT
CASRLLVYTDTQYF
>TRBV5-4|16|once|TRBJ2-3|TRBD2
TGTGCCAGCAGCCCGAAGGGACTACAAAGCACAGATACGCAGTATTTT
CASSPKGLQSTDTQYF
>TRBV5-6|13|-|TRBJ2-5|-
TGTGCCAGCAGCTTATCCGGACAAGAGACCCAGTACTTC
CASSLSGQETQYF
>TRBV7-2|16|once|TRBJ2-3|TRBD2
TGTGCCAGCAGCCCCGGGACTAGCGGGAGGGCAGATACGCAGTATTTT
CASSPGTSGRADTQYF
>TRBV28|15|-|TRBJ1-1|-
TGTGCCAGCAGTTCCTCCGCCCCTCCCAACACTGAAGCTTTCTTT
CASSSSAPPNTEAFF
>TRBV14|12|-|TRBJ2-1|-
TGTGCCAGCAGCCGTGGGTACAATGAGCAGTTCTTC
CASSRGYNEQFF
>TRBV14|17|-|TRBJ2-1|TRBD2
TGTGCCAGCAGCCAAGAGTCTAGCGGGAGGTTCTACAATGAGCAGTTCTTC
CASSQESSGRFYNEQFF
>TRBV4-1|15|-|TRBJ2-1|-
TGCGCCAGCAGCCCTATTGGATCCCGGGTGGATGAGCAGTTCTTC
CASSPIGSRVDEQFF
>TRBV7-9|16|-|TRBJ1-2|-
TGTGCCAGCAGCTTAGGGGGGGCGTACATTAACTATGGCTACACCTTC
CASSLGGAYINYGYTF
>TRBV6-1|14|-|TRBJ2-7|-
TGTGCCAGCAGAAACGCTGGGGGGACCTACGAGCAGTACTTC
CASRNAGGTYEQYF
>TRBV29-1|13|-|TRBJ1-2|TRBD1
TGCAGCGTTTCTGTGACAGGGGGCGGGGGCTACACCTTC
CSVSVTGGGGYTF
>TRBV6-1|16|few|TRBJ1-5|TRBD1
TGTGCCAGCAGTGTGGGACAGGCTCCCCGGCCCCAGCCCCAGCATTTT
CASSVGQAPRPQPQHF
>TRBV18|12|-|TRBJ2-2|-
TGTGCCAGCTCACCAGCCTCTGGGGAGCTGTTTTTT
CASSPASGELFF
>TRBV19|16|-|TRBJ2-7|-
TGTGCCAGTAGTATAGGTAGGGCGGCAAGCTCCTACGAGCAGTACTTC
CASSIGRAASSYEQYF
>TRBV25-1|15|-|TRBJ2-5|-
TGTGCCAGCAGTGAATTCTGGGGGGACTTGGAGACCCAGTACTTC
CASSEFWGDLETQYF
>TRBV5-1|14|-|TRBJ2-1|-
TGCGCCAGCAGCTTCCTCGGTGGGGACAATGAGCAGTTCTTC
CASSFLGGDNEQFF
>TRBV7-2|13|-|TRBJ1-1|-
TGTGCCAGCAGCTTAGTATTTGAGGGTGAAGCTTTCTTT
CASSLVFEGEAFF
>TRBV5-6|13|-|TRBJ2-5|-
TGTGCCAGCAGCGCCGGACTACAAGAGACCCAGTACTTC
CASSAGLQETQYF
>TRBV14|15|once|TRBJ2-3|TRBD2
TGTGCCAGCAGCCAAGGACTAGCAGACACAGATACGCAGTATTTT
CASSQGLADTDTQYF
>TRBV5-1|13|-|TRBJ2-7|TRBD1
TGCGCCAGCAGCAGGACAGGGGGAAACGAGCAGTACTTC
CASSRTGGNEQYF
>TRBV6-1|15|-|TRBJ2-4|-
TGTGCCAGCAACGGAGGGGCGAAACAAGAAAACATTCAGTACTTC
CASNGGAKQENIQYF
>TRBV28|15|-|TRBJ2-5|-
TGTGCCAGCAGTTTTAGAGGGGCCGGGCAAGAGACCCAGTACTTC
CASSFRGAGQETQYF
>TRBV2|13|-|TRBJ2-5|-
TGTGCCAGCAAGGTTGGCGGGGAAGAGACCCAGTACTTC
CASKVGGEETQYF
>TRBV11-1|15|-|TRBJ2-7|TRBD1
TGTGCCAGCAGCTTACCCTTCACAGGGGGCTACGAGCAGTACTTC
CASSLPFTGGYEQYF
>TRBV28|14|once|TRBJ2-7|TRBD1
TGTGCCAGCAGAACAGGGGGAGCCTCCTACGAGCAGTACTTC
CASRTGGASYEQYF
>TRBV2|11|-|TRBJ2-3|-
TGTGCCAGCAGTGTGCTGGATACGCAGTATTTT
CASSVLDTQYF
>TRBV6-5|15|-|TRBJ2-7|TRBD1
TGTGCCAGCAGTTACTCAGGACAGGCCTACTACGAGCAGTACTTC
CASSYSGQAYYEQYF
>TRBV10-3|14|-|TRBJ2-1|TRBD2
TGTGCCATCAGTGAACGGCGGGAGGGCGATGAGCAGTTCTTC
CAISERREGDEQFF
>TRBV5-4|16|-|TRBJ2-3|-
TGTGCCAGCAGCCCCCAACCCCCAGCCCCAGCAGATACGCAGTATTTT
CASSPQPPAPADTQYF
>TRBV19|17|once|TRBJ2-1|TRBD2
TGTGCCAGTAGTATAGATCCGGTCGGGAGGAAAAACAATGAGCAGTTCTTC
CASSIDPVGRKNNEQFF
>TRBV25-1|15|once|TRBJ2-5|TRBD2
TGTGCCAGCAGTGGGGCTAGCGGGCCCCAAGAGACCCAGTACTTC
CASSGASGPQETQYF
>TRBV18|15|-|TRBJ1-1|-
TGTGCCAGCTCACGCGACCGGGACATCCCTAGGGAAGCTTTCTTT
CASSRDRDIPREAFF
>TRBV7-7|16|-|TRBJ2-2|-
TGTGCCAGCAGCCAACAGGGCCAGGGGAACACCGGGGAGCTGTTTTTT
CASSQQGQGNTGELFF
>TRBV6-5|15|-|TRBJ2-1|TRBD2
TGTGCCAGCACTCACAGGCTAGCGGGAGTCGGTGAGCAGTTCTTC
CASTHRLAGVGEQFF
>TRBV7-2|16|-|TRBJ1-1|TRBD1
TGTGCCAGCAGCCCTAGAGGGGGCCTCCTCCTGAGTGAAGCTTTCTTT
CASSPRGGLLLSEAFF
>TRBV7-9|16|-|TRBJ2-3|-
TGTGCCAGCAGCTTATTAGGGGTCTACCACACAGATACGCAGTATTTT
CASSLLGVYHTDTQYF